This TCR beta chain was profiled in a study of T cells in Graves' hyperthyroidism and ophthalmopathy. Looking at the study overall: At the time of initial diagnosis and before any treatment, peripheral blood was collected.

Amplified TCR beta CDR3 regions derived from RNA transcripts. Primed by the HTBI set, a first-round RT-PCR was run on the TCR CDR3. TCRdb fed the multiplex PCR reads into MiXCR, producing one record per CDR3 protein. The sample includes about 550,000 distinct CDR3 sequences, less than 25% seen only once; the top ten take 26%. J lost 3 bases, V lost 3 bases, and 5 bases had no gene match. The CDR3 runs 14 residues. CDR1 is MNHEY and CDR2 is SMNVEV in the germline V gene (reference sequence). J is TRBJ2-7 and V is TRBV27, with TRBD2 matching 7 bases. The receptor's source is a man aged 18 to 29 with Graves' hyperthyroidism. Specimen: blood. The CDR3: CASSFRASGYEQYF. The CDR3, as DNA: TGTGCCAGCAGTTTTAGGGCTAGCGGCTACGAGCAGTACTTC.